This passage covers 7 T cell receptor beta chains from one sample sequenced in a study of blood T cell repertoires in COVID-19. The assay was immunoSEQ multiplex PCR, and TCRdb's table has in-frame clones only and misses some. This table holds over 150,000 clones, around 84% found once. Sequencing was performed on PBMCs or T cells enriched from blood (not recorded which). These receptors originate from a man aged 45 to 65 who had recovered from COVID-19.

This clone counts as medium-sized. This chain uses TRBV5-8 with TRBJ2-1, with TRBD2 identical over 7 bases. The CDR3 length is 15 residues. Unmatched junction bases numbered 4, after V lost 0 bases and J lost 4 bases. CDR1 is SGHTS and CDR2 is YDEGEE in the germline V gene. CDR3 region: CASSLGTSNYNEQFF. The CDR3, as DNA: TGTGCCAGCAGCTTGGGGACTAGTAATTACAATGAGCAGTTCTTC.

This chain joins TRBV6-5 and TRBJ2-1; 9 nucleotides agree with TRBD2. The CDR3 consists of 14 residues. CDR1 MNHEY and CDR2 SVGAGI come from the germline V gene. The ends lost 7 bases at V and 4 bases at J; junction bases unmatched: 5. The CDR3 nucleotides are TGTGCCAGCACCGCGGGGGGGCAATACAATGAGCAGTTCTTC. This translates into CASTAGGQYNEQFF.

The CDR3 DNA reads as TGTGCCAGCAGCACGACAACAGGGTTTTCACCCCTCCACTTT. It specifies CASSTTTGFSPLHF. The chain carries TRBV11-3 and TRBJ1-6, with D possibly TRBD1 on 6 matching bases. Germline V gene lookup returns CDR1 SGHNT and CDR2 YENEEA. This CDR3 spans 14 amino acids. The V end was cut by 5 bases, the J end by 9 bases, with 14 bases between.

The rearrangement links TRBV4-3 to TRBJ1-2; D gene unclear. Trimming left V 0 bases short and J 8 bases short, with 19 bases between. Germline CDR1 LGHNA, CDR2 YSLEER. The CDR3 is 16 residues long. CDR3 coding DNA: TGCGCCAGCAGCCAAGATCCTCGGAGTTTGTCCGTCGGCTACACCTTC. It encodes CASSQDPRSLSVGYTF.

The rearrangement joins TRBV7-6 to TRBJ1-1; D is possibly TRBD1 (5 bases). Germline CDR1 reads SGHVS; CDR2 reads FNYEAQ. V gave up 4 bases and J gave up 7 bases, with 22 bases separating them. The CDR3 spans 16 residues. This CDR3 reads CASSSRGRQGRDEAFF. The CDR3 DNA follows: TGTGCCAGCAGCTCTCGCGGTCGGCAGGGAAGGGATGAAGCTTTCTTT.

This clone was observed a handful of times. The identical CDR3 is also encoded by other nucleotide sequences in the sample. The chain couples TRBV18 to TRBJ2-3; 8 bases line up with TRBD2. The CDR3 covers 14 residues. CDR1 is KGHSH, CDR2 LQKENI, per germline. V was clipped by 2 bases and J by 3 bases; unmatched bases: 1. In nucleotides, the CDR3 is TGTGCCAGCTCACCAGGCGGGGGGACAGATACGCAGTATTTT. Protein sequence: CASSPGGGTDTQYF. Filled out from reference TRBV18 and TRBJ2-3, the complete variable domain reads NAGVMQNPRHLVRRRGQEARLRCSPMKGHSHVYWYRQLPEEGLKFMVYLQKENIIDESGMPKERFSAEFPKEGPSILRIQQVVRGDSAAYFCASSPGGGTDTQYFGPGTRLTVL.

The chain combines TRBV7-2 with TRBJ1-1; D might be TRBD1 (6 bases). CDR1 is SGHTA and CDR2 is FQGNSA in the germline V gene. V lost 1 base and J lost 0, with 15 bases in between. This CDR3 has 17 amino acids. In nucleotides, the CDR3 is TGTGCCAGCAGCTTAGTTGGTACAGGGAGCATGAACACTGAAGCTTTCTTT. Translated, it gives CASSLVGTGSMNTEAFF.